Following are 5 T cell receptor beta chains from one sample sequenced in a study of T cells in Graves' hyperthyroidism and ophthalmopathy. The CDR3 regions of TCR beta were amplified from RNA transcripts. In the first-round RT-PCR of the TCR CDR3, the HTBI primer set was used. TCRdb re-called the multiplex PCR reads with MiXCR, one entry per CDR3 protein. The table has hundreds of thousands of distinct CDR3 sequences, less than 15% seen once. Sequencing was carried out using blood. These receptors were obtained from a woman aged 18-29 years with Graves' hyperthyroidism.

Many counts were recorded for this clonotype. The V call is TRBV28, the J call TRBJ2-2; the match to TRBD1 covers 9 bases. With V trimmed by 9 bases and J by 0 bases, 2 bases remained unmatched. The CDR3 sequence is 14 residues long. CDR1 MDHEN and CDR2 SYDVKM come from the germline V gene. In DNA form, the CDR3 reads TGTGCCAGTGGACAGGGGCCGAACACCGGGGAGCTGTTTTTT. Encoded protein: CASGQGPNTGELFF.

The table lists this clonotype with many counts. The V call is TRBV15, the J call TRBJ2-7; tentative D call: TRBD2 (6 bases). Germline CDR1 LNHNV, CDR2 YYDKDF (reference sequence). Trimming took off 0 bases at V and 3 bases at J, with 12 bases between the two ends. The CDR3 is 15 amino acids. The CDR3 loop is CATSRDTSPLYEQYF. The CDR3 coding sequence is TGTGCCACCAGCAGAGATACTAGCCCTCTCTACGAGCAGTACTTC. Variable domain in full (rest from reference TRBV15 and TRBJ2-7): DAMVIQNPRYQVTQFGKPVTLSCSQTLNHNVMYWYQQKSSQAPKLLFHYYDKDFNNEADTPDNFQSRRPNTSFCFLDIRSPGLGDTAMYLCATSRDTSPLYEQYFGPGTRLTVT.

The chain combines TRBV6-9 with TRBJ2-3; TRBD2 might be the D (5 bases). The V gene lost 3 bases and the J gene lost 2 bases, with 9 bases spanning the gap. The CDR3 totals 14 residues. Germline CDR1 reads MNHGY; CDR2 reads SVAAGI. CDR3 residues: CASSYTRTTDTQYF. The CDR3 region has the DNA TGTGCCAGCAGTTACACTAGGACCACAGATACGCAGTATTTT.

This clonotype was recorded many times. The DNA of the CDR3 is TGTGCCAGCAGTGCGACTAGCGGGAGGCTCCTTACCTCCTACGAGCAGTACTTC. It yields the protein CASSATSGRLLTSYEQYF. The chain links TRBV6-1 to TRBJ2-7, with 13 bases that match TRBD2. This CDR3 is built from 18 residues. After removal of 4 bases from V and 0 bases from J, the junction contained 9 bases not matched to a gene. CDR1 is MNHNS and CDR2 is SASEGT in the germline V gene.

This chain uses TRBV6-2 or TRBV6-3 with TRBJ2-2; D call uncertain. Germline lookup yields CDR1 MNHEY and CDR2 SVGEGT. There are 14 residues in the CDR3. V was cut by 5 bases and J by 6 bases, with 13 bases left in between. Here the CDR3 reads CASSVDRVPGELFF. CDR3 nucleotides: TGTGCCAGCAGTGTCGATAGGGTGCCCGGGGAGCTGTTTTTT.